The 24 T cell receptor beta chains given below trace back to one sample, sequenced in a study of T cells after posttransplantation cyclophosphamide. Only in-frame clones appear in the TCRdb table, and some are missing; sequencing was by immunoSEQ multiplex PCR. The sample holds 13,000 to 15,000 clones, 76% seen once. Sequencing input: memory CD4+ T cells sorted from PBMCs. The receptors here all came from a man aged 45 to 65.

CDR3 DNA: TGTGCCAGCAGCTTGGGAGGATGGAAGGTCCTGGCGAATGAGCAGTTCTTC. Translated, it gives CASSLGGWKVLANEQFF. The chain employs TRBV5-4 and TRBJ2-1; the D is unclear. Germline CDR1 SGHNT, CDR2 YYREEE (reference sequence). The CDR3 covers 17 residues. Trimming stripped 0 bases from V and 7 bases from J, with 20 bases between.

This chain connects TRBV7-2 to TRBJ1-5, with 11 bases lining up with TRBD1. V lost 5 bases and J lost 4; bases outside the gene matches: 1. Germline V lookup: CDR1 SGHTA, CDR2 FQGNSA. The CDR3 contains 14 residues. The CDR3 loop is CASSGQGANQPQHF. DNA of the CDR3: TGTGCCAGCAGCGGACAGGGGGCGAATCAGCCCCAGCATTTT.

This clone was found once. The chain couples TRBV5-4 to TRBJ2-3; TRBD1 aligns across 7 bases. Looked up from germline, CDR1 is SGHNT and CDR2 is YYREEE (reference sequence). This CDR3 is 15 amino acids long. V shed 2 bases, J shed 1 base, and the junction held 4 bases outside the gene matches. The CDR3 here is CASSFPQGGTDTQYF. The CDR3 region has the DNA TGTGCCAGCAGCTTTCCCCAGGGGGGCACAGATACGCAGTATTTT.

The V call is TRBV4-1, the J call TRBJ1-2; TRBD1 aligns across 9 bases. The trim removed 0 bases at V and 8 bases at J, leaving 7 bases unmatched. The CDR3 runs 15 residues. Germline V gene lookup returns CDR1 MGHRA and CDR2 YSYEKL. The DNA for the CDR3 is TGCGCCAGCAGCCAAGATCCCACAGGGGGCCGCGGCTACACCTTC. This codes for CASSQDPTGGRGYTF.

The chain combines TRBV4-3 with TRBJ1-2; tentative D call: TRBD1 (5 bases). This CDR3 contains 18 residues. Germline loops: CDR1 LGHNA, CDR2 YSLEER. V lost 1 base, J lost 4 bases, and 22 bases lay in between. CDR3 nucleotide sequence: TGCGCCAGCAGCCAAGGGGGGGGGTTGGGCCAGGGAGGCTATGGCTACACCTTC. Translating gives CASSQGGGLGQGGYGYTF.

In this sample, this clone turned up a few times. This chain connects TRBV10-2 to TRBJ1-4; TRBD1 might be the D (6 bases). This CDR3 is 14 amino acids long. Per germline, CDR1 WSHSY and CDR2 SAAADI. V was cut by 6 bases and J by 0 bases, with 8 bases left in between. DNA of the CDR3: TGCGCCAGCAGGGGGGCGGCAACTAATGAAAAACTGTTTTTT. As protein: CASRGAATNEKLFF.

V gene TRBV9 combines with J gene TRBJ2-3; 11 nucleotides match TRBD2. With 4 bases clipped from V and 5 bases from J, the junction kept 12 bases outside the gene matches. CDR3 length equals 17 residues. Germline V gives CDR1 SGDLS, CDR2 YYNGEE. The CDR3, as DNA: TGTGCCAGCAGCAAGTTGACTAGCGGGACGATGAGAGATACGCAGTATTTT. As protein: CASSKLTSGTMRDTQYF.

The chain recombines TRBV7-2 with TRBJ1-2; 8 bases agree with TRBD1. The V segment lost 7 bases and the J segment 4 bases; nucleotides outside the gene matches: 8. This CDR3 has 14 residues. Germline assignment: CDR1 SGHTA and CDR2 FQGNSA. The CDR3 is CASTFGTGLYGYTF. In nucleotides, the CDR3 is TGTGCCAGCACCTTCGGGACAGGCCTCTATGGCTACACCTTC.

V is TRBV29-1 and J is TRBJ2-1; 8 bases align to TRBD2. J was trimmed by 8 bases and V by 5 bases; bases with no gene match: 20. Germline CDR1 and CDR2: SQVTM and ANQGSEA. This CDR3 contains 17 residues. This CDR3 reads CSVQMAGGQLSRDEQFF. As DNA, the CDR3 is TGCAGCGTTCAGATGGCGGGAGGCCAGCTATCAAGGGATGAGCAGTTCTTC.

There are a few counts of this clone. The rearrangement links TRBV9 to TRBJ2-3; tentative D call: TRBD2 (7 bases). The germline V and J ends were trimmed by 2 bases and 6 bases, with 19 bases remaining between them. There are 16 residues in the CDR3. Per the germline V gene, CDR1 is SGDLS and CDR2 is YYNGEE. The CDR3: CASSVGPGGLGDTQYF. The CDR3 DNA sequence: TGTGCCAGCAGCGTGGGTCCCGGGGGGCTTGGGGATACGCAGTATTTT.

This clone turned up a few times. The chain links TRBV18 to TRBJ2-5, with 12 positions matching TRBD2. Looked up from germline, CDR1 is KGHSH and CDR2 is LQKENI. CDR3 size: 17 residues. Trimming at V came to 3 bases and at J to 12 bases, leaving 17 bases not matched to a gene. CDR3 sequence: CASSPLGSGTSGPLEYF. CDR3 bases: TGTGCCAGCTCACCGCTCGGGTCCGGGACTAGCGGGCCACTGGAGTACTTC.

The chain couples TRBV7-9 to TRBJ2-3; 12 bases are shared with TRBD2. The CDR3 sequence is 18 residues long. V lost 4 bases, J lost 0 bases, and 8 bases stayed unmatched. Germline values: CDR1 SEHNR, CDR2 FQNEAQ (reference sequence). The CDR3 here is CASSSHKGTSGSTDTQYF. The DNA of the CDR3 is TGTGCCAGCAGCTCCCACAAAGGGACTAGCGGGAGCACAGATACGCAGTATTTT.

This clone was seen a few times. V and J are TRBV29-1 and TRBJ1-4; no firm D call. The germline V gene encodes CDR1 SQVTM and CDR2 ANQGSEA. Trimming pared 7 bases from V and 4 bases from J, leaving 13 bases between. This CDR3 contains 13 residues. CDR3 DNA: TGCAGCGGGGCTGACTACCTTAATGAAAAACTGTTTTTT. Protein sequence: CSGADYLNEKLFF.

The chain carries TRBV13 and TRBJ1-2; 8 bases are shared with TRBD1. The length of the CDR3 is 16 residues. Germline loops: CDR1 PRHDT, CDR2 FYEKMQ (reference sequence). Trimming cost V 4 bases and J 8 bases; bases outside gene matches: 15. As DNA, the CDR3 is TGTGCCAGCAGCTCCCGATCCGCCACAGGGGGGAACGGCTACACCTTC. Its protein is CASSSRSATGGNGYTF. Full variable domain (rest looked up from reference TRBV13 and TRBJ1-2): AAGVIQSPRHLIKEKRETATLKCYPIPRHDTVYWYQQGPGQDPQFLISFYEKMQSDKGSIPDRFSAQQFSDYHSELNMSSLELGDSALYFCASSSRSATGGNGYTFGSGTRLTVV.

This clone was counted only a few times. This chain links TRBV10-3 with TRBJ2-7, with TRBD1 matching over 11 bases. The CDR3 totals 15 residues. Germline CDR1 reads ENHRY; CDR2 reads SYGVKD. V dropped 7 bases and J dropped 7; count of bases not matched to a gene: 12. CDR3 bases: TGTGCCATCATGGGCCTGGGGACAGGGGGAAGAGAGCAGTACTTC. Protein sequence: CAIMGLGTGGREQYF.

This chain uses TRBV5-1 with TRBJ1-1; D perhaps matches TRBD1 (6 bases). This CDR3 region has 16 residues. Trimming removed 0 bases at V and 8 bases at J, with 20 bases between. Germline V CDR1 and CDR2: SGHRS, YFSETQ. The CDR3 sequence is CASSLAGTPLYDEAFF. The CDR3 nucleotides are TGCGCCAGCAGCTTGGCCGGGACACCACTTTACGACGAAGCTTTCTTT.

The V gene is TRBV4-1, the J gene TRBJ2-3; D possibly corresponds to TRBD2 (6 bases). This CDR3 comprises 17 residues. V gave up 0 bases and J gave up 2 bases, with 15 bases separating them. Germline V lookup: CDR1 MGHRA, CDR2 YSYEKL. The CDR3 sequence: CASSQDLGGGTTDTQYF. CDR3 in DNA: TGCGCCAGCAGCCAAGACTTAGGTGGGGGGACCACAGATACGCAGTATTTT.

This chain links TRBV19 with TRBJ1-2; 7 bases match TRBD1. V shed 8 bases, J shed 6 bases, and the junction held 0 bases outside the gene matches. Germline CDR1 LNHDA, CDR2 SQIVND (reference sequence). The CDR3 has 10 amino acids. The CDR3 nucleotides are TGTGCCAGTGGGACAGATGGCTACACCTTC. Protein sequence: CASGTDGYTF.

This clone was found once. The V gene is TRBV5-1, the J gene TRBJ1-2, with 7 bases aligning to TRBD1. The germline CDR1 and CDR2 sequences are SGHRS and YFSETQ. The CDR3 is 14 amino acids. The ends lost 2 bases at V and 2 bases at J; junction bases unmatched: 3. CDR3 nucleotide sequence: TGCGCCAGCAGCTTCGGGGACAGCAACTATGGCTACACCTTC. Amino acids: CASSFGDSNYGYTF.

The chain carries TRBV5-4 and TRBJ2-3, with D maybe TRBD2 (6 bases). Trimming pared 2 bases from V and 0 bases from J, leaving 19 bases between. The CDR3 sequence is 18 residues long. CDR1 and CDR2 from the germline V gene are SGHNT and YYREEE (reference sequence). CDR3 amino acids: CASSFPPSRAGSTDTQYF. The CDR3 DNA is TGTGCCAGCAGCTTCCCCCCGTCAAGGGCGGGGAGCACAGATACGCAGTATTTT.

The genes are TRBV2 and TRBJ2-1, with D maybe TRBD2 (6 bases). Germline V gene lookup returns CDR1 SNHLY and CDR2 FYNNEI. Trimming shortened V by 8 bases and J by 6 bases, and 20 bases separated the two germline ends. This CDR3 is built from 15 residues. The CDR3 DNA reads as TGTGCCAGCGTGGACTGGACTACCAAGTCCAATGAGCAGTTCTTC. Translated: CASVDWTTKSNEQFF.

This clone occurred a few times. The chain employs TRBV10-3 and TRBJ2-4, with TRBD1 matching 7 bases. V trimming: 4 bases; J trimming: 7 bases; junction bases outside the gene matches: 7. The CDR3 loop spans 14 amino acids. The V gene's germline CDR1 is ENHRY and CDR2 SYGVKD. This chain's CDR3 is CAISAETGVNIQYF. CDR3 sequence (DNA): TGTGCCATCAGTGCTGAAACAGGGGTGAACATTCAGTACTTC.

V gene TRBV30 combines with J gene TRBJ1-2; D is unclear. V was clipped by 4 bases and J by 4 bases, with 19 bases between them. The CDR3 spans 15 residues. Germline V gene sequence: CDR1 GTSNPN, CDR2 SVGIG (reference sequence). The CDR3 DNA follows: TGTGCCTGGAACTTCCGGGAAAAACGCGGCTATGGCTACACCTTC. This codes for CAWNFREKRGYGYTF.

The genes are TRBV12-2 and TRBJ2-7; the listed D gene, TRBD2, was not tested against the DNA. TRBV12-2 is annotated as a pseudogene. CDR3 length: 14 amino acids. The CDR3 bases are TGTGCAAGTCGCTTAGCTACTAGGGAGGGGGAGCAGTACTTC. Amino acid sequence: CASRLATREGEQYF.